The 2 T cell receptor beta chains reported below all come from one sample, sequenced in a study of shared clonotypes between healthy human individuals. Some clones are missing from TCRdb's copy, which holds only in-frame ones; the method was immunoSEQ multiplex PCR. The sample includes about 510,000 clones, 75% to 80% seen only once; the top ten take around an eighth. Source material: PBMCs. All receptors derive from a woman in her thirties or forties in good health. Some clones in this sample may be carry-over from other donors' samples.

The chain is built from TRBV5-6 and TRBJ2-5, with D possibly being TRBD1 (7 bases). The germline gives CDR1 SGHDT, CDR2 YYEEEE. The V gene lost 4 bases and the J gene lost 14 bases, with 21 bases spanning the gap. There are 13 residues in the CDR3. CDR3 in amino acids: CASSPGRGRDSYF. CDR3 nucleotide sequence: TGTGCCAGCAGCCCGGGGCGGGGTCGGGACAGCTACTTC.

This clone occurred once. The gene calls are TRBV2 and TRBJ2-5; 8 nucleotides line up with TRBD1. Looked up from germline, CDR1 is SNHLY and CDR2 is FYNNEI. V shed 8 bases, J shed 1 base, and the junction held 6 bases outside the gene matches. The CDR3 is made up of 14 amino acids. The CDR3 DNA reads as TGTGCCAGCGGGGACAGGTCGTCCCAAGAGACCCAGTACTTC. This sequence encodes CASGDRSSQETQYF.